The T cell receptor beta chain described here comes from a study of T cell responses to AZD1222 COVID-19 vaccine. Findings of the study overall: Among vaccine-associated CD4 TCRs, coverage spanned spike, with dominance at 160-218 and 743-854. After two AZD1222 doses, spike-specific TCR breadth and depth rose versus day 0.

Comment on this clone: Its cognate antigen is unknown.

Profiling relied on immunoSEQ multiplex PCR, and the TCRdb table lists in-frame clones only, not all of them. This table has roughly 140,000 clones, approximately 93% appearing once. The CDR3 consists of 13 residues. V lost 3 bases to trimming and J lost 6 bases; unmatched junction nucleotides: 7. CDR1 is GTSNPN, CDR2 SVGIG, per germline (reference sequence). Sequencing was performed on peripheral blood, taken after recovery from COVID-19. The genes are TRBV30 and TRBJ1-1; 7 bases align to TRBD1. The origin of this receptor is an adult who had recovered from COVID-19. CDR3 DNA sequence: TGTGCCTGGAGCCCACACGGACAGGCTGAAGCTTTCTTT. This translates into CAWSPHGQAEAFF.